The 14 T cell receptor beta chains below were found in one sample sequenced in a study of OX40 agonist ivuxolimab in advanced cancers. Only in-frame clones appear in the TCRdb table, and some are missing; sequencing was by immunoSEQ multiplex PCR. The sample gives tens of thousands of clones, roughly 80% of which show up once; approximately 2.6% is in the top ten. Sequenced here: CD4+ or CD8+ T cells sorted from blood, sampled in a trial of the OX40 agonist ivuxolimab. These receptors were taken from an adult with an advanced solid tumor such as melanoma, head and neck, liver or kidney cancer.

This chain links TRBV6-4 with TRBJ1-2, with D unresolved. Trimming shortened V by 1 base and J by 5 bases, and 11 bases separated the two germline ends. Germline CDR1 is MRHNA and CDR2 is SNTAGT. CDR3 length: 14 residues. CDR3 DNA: TGTGCCAGCAGTGACTTTCCAGGTGGATATGGCTACACCTTC. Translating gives CASSDFPGGYGYTF.

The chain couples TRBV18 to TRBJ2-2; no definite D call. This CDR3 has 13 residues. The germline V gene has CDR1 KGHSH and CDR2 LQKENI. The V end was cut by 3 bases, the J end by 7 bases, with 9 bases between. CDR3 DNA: TGTGCCAGCTCACCGCGACACATCGGGGAGCTGTTTTTT. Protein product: CASSPRHIGELFF.

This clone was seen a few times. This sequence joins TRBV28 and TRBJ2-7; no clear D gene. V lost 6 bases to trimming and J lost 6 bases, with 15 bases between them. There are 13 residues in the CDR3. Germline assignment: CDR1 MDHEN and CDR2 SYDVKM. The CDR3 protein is CASSPQVTPEQYF. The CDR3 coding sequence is TGTGCCAGCAGCCCTCAAGTAACCCCCGAGCAGTACTTC.

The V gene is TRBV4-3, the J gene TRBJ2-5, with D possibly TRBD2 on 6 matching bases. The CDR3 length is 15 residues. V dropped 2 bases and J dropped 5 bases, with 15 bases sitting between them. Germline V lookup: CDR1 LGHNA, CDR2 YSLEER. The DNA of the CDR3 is TGCGCCAGCAGCCAAACCGGGGGTGGCGGGGAGACCCAGTACTTC. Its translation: CASSQTGGGGETQYF.

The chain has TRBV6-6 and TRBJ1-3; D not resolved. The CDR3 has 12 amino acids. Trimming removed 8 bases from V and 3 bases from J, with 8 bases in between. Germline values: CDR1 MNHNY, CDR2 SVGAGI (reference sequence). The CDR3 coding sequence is TGTGCCAGCCGGACTGATGGAAACACCATATATTTT. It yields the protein CASRTDGNTIYF.

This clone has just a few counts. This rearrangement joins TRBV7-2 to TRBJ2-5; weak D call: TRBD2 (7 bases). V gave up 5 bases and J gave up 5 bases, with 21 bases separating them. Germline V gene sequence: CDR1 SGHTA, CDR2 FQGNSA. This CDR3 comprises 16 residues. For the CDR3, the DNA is TGTGCCAGCAGCACCAGTTTCTTAGGGGGGGCGGAGACCCAGTACTTC. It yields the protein CASSTSFLGGAETQYF. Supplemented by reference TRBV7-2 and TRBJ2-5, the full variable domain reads GAGVSQSPSNKVTEKGKDVELRCDPISGHTALYWYRQSLGQGLEFLIYFQGNSAPDKSGLPSDRFSAERTGGSVSTLTIQRTQQEDSAVYLCASSTSFLGGAETQYFGPGTRLLVL.

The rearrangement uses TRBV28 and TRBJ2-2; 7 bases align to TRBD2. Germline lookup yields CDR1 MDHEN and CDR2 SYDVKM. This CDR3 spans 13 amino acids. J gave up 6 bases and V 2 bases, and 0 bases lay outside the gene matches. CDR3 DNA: TGTGCCAGCAGTTTACGGGGGGCCGGGGAGCTGTTTTTT. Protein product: CASSLRGAGELFF.

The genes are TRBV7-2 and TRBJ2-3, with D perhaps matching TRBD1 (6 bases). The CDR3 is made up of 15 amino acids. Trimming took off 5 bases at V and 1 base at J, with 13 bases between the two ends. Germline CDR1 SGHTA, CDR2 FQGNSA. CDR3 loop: CASSRWGRGTDTQYF. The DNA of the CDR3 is TGTGCCAGCAGCCGGTGGGGGCGCGGCACAGATACGCAGTATTTT.

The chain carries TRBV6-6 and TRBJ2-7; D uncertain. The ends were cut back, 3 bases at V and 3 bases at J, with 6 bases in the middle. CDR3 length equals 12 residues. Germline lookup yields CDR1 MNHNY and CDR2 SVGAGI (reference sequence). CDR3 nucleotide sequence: TGTGCCAGCAGTTATCAGGTCTACGAGCAGTACTTC. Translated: CASSYQVYEQYF.

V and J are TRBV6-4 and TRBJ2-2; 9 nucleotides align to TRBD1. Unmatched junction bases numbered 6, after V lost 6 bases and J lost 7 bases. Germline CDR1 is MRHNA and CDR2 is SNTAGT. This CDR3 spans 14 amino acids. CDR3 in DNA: TGTGCCAGCAGGGCACAGGGGGCAAACGGGGAGCTGTTTTTT. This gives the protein CASRAQGANGELFF.

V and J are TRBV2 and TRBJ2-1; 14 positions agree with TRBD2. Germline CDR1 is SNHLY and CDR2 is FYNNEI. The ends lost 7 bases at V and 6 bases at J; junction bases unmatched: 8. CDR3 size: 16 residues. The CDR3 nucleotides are TGTGCCAGCATGGGTCGACTAGCGGGGGGGCGCAATGAGCAGTTCTTC. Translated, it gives CASMGRLAGGRNEQFF.

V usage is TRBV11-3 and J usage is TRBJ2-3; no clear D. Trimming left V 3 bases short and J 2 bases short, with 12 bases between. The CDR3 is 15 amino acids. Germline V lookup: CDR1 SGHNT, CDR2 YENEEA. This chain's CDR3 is CASSFYGSDTDTQYF. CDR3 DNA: TGTGCCAGCAGCTTCTACGGGTCTGACACAGATACGCAGTATTTT.

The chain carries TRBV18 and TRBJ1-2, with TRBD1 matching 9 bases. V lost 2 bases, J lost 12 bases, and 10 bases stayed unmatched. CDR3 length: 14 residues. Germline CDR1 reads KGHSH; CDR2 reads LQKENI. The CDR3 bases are TGTGCCAGCTCACCAGCGTGGGACAGGGAGCTCCACACCTTC. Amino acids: CASSPAWDRELHTF.

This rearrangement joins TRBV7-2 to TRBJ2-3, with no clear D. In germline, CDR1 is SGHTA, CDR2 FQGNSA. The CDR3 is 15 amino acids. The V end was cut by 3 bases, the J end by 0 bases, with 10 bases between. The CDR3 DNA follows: TGTGCCAGCAGCTTGAGGCAGGTTAGCACAGATACGCAGTATTTT. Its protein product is CASSLRQVSTDTQYF. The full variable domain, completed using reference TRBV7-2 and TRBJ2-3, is GAGVSQSPSNKVTEKGKDVELRCDPISGHTALYWYRQSLGQGLEFLIYFQGNSAPDKSGLPSDRFSAERTGGSVSTLTIQRTQQEDSAVYLCASSLRQVSTDTQYFGPGTRLTVL.